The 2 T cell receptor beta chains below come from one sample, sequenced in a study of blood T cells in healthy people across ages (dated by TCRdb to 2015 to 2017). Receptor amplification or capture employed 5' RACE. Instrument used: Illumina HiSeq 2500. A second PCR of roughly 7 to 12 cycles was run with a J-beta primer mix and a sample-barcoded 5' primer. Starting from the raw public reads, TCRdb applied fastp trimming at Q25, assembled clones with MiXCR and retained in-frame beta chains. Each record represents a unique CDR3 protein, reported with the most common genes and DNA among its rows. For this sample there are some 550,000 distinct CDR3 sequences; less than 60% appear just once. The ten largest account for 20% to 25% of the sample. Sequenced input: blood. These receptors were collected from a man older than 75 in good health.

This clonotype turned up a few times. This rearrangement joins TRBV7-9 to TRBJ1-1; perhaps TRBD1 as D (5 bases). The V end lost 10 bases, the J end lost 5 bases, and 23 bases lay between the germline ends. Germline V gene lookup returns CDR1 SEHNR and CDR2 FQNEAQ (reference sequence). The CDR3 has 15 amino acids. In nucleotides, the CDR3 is TGTGCCACCGGGGTCGGTGGGCAGGGAAGTACTGAAGCTTTCTTT. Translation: CATGVGGQGSTEAFF.

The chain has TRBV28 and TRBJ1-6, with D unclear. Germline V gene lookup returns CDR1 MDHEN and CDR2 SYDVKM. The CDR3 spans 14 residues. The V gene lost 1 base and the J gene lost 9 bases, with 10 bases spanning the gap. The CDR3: CASSLSQQSSPLHF. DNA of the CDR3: TGTGCCAGCAGTTTATCCCAACAGAGTTCACCCCTCCACTTT.